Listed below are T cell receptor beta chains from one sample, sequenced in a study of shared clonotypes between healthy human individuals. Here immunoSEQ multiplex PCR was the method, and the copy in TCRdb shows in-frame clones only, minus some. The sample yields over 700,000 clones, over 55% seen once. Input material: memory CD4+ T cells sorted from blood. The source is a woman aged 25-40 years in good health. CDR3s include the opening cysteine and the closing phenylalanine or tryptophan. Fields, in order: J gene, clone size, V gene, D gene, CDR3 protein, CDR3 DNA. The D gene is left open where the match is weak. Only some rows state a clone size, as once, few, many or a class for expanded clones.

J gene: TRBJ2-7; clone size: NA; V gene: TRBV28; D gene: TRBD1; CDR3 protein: CASSPGQGSKQYF; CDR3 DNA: TGTGCCAGCAGTCCAGGACAGGGCTCTAAGCAGTACTTC
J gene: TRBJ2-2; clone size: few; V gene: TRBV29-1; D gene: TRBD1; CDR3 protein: CSVEGQGATGELFF; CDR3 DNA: TGCAGCGTTGAGGGACAGGGCGCCACCGGGGAGCTGTTTTTT
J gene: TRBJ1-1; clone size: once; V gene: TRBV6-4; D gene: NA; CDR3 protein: CASSERGFLTEAFF; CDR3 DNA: TGTGCCAGCAGTGAAAGGGGGTTTTTAACTGAAGCTTTCTTT
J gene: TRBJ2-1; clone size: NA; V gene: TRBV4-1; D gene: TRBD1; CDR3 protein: CASRQTGASYNEQFF; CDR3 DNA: TGCGCCAGCAGGCAGACAGGGGCCTCCTACAATGAGCAGTTCTTC
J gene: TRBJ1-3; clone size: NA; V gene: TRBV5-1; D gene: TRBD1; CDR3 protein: CASSVSGTGAGNTIYF; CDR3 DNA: TGCGCCAGCAGCGTCTCCGGGACAGGGGCTGGAAACACCATATATTTT
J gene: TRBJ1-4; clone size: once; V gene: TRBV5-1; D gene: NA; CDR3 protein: CASSLKEPSPNEKLFF; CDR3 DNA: TGCGCCAGCAGCTTGAAAGAGCCAAGCCCGAATGAAAAACTGTTTTTT
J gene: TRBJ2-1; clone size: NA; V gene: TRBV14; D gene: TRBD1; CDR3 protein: CASSQAGGHEQFF; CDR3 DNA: TGTGCCAGCAGCCAAGCAGGGGGACATGAGCAGTTCTTC
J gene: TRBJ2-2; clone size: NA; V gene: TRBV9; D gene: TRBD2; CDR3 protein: CASSVEVTSGSTGELFF; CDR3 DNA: TGTGCCAGCAGCGTAGAAGTGACTAGCGGGTCCACCGGGGAGCTGTTTTTT
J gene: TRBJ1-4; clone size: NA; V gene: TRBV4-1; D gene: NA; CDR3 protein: CASSQPVEKLFF; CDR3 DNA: TGCGCCAGCAGCCAGCCAGTTGAAAAACTGTTTTTT
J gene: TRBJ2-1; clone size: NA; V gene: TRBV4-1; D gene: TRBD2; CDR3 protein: CASSRTGTTIYEQFF; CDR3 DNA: TGCGCCAGCAGTCGGACCGGGACTACCATCTATGAGCAGTTCTTC
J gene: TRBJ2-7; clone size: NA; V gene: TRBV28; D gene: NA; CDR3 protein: CASRPPQGMSHEQYF; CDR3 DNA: TGTGCCAGCAGACCCCCCCAGGGTATGTCCCACGAGCAGTACTTC
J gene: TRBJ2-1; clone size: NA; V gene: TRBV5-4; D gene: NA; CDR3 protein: CASSLLTGSYNEQFF; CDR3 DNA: TGTGCCAGCAGCTTGTTGACGGGTTCCTACAATGAGCAGTTCTTC
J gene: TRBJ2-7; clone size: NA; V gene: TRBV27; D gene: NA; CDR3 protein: CASRETRLSYEQYF; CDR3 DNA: TGTGCCAGCAGGGAGACTCGACTTTCCTACGAGCAGTACTTC
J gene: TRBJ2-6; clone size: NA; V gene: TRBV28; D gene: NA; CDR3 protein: CASSPPVTGANVLTF; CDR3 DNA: TGTGCCAGCAGTCCCCCGGTTACTGGGGCCAACGTCCTGACTTTC
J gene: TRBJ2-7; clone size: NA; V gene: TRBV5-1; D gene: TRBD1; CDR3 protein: CASSLGDRDSHEQYF; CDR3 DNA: TGCGCCAGCAGCTTGGGGGACAGGGATAGTCACGAGCAGTACTTC
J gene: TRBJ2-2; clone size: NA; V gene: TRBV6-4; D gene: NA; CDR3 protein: CASRRGSDTGELFF; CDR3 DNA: TGTGCCAGCAGAAGGGGGAGTGACACCGGGGAGCTGTTTTTT
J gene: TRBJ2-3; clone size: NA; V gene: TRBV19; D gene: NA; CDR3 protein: CASSIGKGTDTQYF; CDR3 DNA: TGTGCCAGTAGTATCGGGAAGGGGACAGATACGCAGTATTTT
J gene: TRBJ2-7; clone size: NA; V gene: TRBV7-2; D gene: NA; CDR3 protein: CASSPHSSYEQYF; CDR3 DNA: TGTGCCAGCAGCCCACACTCCTCCTACGAGCAGTACTTC
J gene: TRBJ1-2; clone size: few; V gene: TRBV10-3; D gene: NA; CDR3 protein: CAISESGYYGYTF; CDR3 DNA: TGTGCCATCAGTGAGTCGGGGTACTATGGCTACACCTTC
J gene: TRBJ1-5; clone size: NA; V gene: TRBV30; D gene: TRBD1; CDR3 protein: CAWGPGQGANQPQHF; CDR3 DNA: TGTGCCTGGGGACCGGGACAGGGGGCAAATCAGCCCCAGCATTTT
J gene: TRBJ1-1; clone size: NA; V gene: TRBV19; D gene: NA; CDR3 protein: CASSPGDLETEAFF; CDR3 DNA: TGTGCCAGTAGTCCAGGGGATTTGGAGACTGAAGCTTTCTTT
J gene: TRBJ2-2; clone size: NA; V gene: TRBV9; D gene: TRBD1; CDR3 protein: CASSVRGTGKGTGELFF; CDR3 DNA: TGTGCCAGCAGCGTCCGGGGGACAGGGAAGGGCACCGGGGAGCTGTTTTTT
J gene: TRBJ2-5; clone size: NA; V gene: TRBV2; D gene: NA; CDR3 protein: CASSEEVAGQETQYF; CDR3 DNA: TGTGCCAGCAGTGAAGAGGTGGCGGGGCAAGAGACCCAGTACTTC
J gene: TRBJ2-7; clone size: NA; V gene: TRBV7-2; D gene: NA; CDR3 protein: CASSFSRGYEQYF; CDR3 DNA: TGTGCCAGCAGCTTTAGTCGAGGGTACGAGCAGTACTTC
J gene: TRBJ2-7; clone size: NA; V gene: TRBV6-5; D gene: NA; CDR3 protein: CASRDLTASSYEQYF; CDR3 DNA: TGTGCCAGCAGAGACCTCACGGCAAGCTCCTACGAGCAGTACTTC
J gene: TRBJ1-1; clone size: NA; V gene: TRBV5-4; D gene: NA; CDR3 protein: CASSLDARSTEAFF; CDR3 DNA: TGTGCCAGCAGCTTAGACGCGAGGAGCACTGAAGCTTTCTTT
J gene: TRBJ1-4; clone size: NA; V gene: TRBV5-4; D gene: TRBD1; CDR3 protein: CASSLGGRGRGNEKLFF; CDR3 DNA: TGTGCCAGCAGCTTGGGTGGCAGGGGGCGCGGGAATGAAAAACTGTTTTTT
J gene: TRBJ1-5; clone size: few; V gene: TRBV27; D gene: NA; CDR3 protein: CASSFRGAFNQPQHF; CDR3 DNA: TGTGCCAGCAGTTTTCGGGGGGCCTTCAATCAGCCCCAGCATTTT
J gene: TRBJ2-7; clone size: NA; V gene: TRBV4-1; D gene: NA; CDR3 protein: CASSQGWLNEQYF; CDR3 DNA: TGCGCCAGCAGCCAAGGTTGGCTGAACGAGCAGTACTTC
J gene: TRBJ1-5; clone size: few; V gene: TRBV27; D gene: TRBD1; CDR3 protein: CASSFRVPGTGEQPQHF; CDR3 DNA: TGTGCCAGCAGTTTCCGGGTCCCCGGGACAGGGGAACAGCCCCAGCATTTT
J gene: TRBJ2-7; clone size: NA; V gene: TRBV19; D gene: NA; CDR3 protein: CASSIGGAYEQYF; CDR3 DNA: TGTGCCAGTAGTATCGGGGGAGCCTACGAGCAGTACTTC
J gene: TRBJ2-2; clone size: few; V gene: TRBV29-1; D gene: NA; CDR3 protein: CSAGTAPGGGLFF; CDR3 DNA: TGCAGCGCAGGGACTGCTCCCGGTGGTGGGCTGTTTTTT
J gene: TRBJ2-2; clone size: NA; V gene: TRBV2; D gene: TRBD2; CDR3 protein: CASNRGLAGFGELFF; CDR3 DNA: TGTGCCAGCAACCGGGGACTAGCGGGGTTCGGGGAGCTGTTTTTT
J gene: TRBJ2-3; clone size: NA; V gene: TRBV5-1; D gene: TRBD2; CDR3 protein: CASSLTGTSGTDTQYF; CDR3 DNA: TGCGCCAGCAGCTTGACAGGGACTAGCGGAACAGATACGCAGTATTTT
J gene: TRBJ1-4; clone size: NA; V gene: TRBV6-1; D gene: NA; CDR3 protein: CASRDPGGKLFF; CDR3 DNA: TGTGCCAGCAGGGACCCGGGGGGAAAACTGTTTTTT
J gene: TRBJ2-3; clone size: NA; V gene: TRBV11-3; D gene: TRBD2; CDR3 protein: CASSFGLAGTDTQYF; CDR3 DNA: TGTGCCAGCAGCTTTGGACTAGCGGGCACAGATACGCAGTATTTT
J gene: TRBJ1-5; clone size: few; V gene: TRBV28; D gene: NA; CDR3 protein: CASSPGTYQPQHF; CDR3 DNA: TGTGCCAGCAGCCCGGGGACGTATCAGCCCCAGCATTTT
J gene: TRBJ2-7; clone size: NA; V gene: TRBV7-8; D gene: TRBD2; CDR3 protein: CASSLTAGITYEQYF; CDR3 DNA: TGTGCCAGCAGCTTGACAGCGGGGATAACCTACGAGCAGTACTTC
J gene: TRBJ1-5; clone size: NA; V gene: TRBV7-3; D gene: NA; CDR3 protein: CASSTGPDQPQHF; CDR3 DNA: TGTGCCAGCAGCACGGGCCCCGATCAGCCCCAGCATTTT
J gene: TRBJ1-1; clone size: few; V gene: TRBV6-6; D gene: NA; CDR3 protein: CATTTDDRFEAFF; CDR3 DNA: TGTGCCACTACCACGGACGACAGATTTGAAGCTTTCTTT
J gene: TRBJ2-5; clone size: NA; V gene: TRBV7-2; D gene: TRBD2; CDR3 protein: CASSPSGAGGFYQETQYF; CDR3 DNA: TGTGCCAGCAGCCCTAGCGGTGCGGGAGGCTTTTACCAAGAGACCCAGTACTTC
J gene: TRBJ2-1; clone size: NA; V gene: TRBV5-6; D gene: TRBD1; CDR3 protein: CASSLPGDRAYNEQFF; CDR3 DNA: TGTGCCAGCAGCCTCCCTGGGGACAGAGCCTACAATGAGCAGTTCTTC
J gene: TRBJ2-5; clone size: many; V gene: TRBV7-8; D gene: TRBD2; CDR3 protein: CASSTTTSGSRVTQYF; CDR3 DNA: TGTGCCAGCAGCACAACAACTAGCGGGAGTCGGGTGACCCAGTACTTC
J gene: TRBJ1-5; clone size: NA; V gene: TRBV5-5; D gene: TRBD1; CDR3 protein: CASSSGQGDQPQHF; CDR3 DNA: TGTGCCAGCAGCTCAGGACAGGGTGATCAGCCCCAGCATTTT
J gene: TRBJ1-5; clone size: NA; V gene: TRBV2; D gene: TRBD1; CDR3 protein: CASSDRDRYQPQHF; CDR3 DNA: TGTGCCAGCAGTGATCGGGACAGATATCAGCCCCAGCATTTT